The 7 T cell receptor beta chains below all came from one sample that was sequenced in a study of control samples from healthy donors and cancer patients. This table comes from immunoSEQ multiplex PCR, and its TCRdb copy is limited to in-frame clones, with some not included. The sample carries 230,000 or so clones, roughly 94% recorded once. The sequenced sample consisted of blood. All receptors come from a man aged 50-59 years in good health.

CDR3 residues: CASSLGGPRGSGNTIYF. Written as DNA, the CDR3 is TGTGCCAGCAGCTTGGGAGGACCGAGGGGCTCTGGAAACACCATATATTTT. The chain combines TRBV5-4 with TRBJ1-3; D is possibly TRBD1 (5 bases). The CDR3 is 17 amino acids. CDR1 and CDR2 from the germline V gene are SGHNT and YYREEE (reference sequence). With 0 bases removed from V and 0 bases from J, the gap between germline ends came to 13 bases.

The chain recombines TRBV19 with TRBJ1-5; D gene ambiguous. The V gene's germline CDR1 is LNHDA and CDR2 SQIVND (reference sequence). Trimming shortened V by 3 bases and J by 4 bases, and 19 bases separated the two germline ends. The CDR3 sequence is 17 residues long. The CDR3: CASSIYPLRGSNQPQHF. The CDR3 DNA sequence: TGTGCCAGTAGTATCTACCCTCTCCGAGGGAGTAATCAGCCCCAGCATTTT.

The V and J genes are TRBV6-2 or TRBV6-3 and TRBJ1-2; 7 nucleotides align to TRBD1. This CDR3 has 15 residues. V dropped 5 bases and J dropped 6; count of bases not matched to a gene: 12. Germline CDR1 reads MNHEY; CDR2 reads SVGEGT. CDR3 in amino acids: CASSRQDRTVNGYTF. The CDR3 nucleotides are TGTGCCAGCAGTCGTCAGGACAGGACCGTCAATGGCTACACCTTC.

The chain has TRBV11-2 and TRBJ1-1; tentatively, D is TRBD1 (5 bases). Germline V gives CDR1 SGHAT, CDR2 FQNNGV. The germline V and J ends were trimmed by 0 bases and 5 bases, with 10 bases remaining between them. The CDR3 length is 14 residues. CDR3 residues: CASSLDRVGTEAFF. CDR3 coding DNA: TGTGCCAGCAGCTTAGACAGGGTGGGAACTGAAGCTTTCTTT.

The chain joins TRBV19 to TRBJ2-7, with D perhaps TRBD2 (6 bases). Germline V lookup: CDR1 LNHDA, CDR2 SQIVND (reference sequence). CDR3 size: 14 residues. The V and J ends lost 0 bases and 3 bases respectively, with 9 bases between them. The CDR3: CASSIETGSYEQYF. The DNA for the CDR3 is TGTGCCAGTAGTATAGAAACCGGGAGCTACGAGCAGTACTTC.

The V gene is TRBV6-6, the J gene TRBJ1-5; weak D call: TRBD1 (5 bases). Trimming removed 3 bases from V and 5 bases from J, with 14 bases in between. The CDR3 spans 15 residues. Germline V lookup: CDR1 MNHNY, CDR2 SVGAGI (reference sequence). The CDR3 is CASSYRTPGDQPQHF. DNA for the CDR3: TGTGCCAGCAGTTATAGGACGCCGGGGGATCAGCCCCAGCATTTT.

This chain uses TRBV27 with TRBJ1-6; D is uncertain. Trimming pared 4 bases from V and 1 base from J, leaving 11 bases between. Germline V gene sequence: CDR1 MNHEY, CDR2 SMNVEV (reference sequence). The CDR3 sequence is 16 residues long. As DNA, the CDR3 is TGTGCCAGCAGTTATGCTACTGGATCCTATAATTCACCCCTCCACTTT. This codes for CASSYATGSYNSPLHF.